The 4 T cell receptor beta chains given below trace back to one sample, sequenced in a study of CD8 T cells in ankylosing spondylitis. General study results and limits: Characteristic of ankylosing spondylitis blood, it appeared, was a TCR beta motif comprising about eight highly homologous variants.

TCRdb re-derived calls from the 5' RACE reads in MiXCR, one entry per CDR3 protein. The sample holds fewer than 500,000 distinct CDR3 sequences, roughly 26% seen once. The antigens these receptors bind are not known. Material for sequencing was blood, either unsorted or a sorted T cell fraction (not recorded which). All receptors come from a male donor with ankylosing spondylitis.

This clonotype has only a few counts. This chain uses TRBV5-1 with TRBJ2-1; TRBD1 aligns across 9 bases. Germline assignment: CDR1 SGHRS and CDR2 YFSETQ. With 3 bases clipped from V and 9 bases from J, the junction kept 7 bases outside the gene matches. The CDR3 runs to 14 residues. This CDR3 reads CASSWGQGGSEQFF. CDR3 in DNA: TGCGCCAGCAGCTGGGGACAGGGAGGAAGTGAGCAGTTCTTC. Supplemented by reference TRBV5-1 and TRBJ2-1, the full variable domain reads KAGVTQTPRYLIKTRGQQVTLSCSPISGHRSVSWYQQTPGQGLQFLFEYFSETQRNKGNFPGRFSGRQFSNSRSEMNVSTLELGDSALYLCASSWGQGGSEQFFGPGTRLTVL.

This clonotype was seen more than once but under ten times. The V call is TRBV20-1, the J call TRBJ1-1; D is uncertain. Germline loops: CDR1 DFQATT, CDR2 SNEGSKA (reference sequence). Trimming took 4 bases from V and 6 from J, leaving 9 bases between them. The CDR3 is 11 amino acids. Here the CDR3 reads CSANREPEAFF. As DNA, the CDR3 is TGCAGTGCTAACCGGGAGCCTGAAGCTTTCTTT.

V and J are TRBV7-8 and TRBJ2-5; D is perhaps TRBD1 or TRBD2 (6 bases each). Germline V CDR1 and CDR2: SGHVS, FQNEAQ. The CDR3 is made up of 13 amino acids. The V end lost 6 bases, the J end lost 3 bases, and 11 bases lay between the germline ends. This chain's CDR3 is CASRNRGEETQYF. The CDR3 nucleotides read TGTGCCAGCAGAAATAGGGGGGAAGAGACCCAGTACTTC. Full variable domain (remainder filled in from reference TRBV7-8 and TRBJ2-5): GAGVSQSPRYKVAKRGQDVALRCDPISGHVSLFWYQQALGQGPEFLTYFQNEAQLDKSGLPSDRFFAERPEGSVSTLKIQRTQQEDSAVYLCASRNRGEETQYFGPGTRLLVL.

This clonotype showed up just a few times. This chain connects TRBV20-1 to TRBJ1-5, with unresolved D. Germline V gene lookup returns CDR1 DFQATT and CDR2 SNEGSKA (reference sequence). The CDR3 loop spans 13 amino acids. Trimming pared 6 bases from V and 2 bases from J, leaving 11 bases between. CDR3 nucleotide sequence: TGCAGTGCCTTGACTGGCCGCAATCAGCCCCAGCATTTT. This translates into CSALTGRNQPQHF.